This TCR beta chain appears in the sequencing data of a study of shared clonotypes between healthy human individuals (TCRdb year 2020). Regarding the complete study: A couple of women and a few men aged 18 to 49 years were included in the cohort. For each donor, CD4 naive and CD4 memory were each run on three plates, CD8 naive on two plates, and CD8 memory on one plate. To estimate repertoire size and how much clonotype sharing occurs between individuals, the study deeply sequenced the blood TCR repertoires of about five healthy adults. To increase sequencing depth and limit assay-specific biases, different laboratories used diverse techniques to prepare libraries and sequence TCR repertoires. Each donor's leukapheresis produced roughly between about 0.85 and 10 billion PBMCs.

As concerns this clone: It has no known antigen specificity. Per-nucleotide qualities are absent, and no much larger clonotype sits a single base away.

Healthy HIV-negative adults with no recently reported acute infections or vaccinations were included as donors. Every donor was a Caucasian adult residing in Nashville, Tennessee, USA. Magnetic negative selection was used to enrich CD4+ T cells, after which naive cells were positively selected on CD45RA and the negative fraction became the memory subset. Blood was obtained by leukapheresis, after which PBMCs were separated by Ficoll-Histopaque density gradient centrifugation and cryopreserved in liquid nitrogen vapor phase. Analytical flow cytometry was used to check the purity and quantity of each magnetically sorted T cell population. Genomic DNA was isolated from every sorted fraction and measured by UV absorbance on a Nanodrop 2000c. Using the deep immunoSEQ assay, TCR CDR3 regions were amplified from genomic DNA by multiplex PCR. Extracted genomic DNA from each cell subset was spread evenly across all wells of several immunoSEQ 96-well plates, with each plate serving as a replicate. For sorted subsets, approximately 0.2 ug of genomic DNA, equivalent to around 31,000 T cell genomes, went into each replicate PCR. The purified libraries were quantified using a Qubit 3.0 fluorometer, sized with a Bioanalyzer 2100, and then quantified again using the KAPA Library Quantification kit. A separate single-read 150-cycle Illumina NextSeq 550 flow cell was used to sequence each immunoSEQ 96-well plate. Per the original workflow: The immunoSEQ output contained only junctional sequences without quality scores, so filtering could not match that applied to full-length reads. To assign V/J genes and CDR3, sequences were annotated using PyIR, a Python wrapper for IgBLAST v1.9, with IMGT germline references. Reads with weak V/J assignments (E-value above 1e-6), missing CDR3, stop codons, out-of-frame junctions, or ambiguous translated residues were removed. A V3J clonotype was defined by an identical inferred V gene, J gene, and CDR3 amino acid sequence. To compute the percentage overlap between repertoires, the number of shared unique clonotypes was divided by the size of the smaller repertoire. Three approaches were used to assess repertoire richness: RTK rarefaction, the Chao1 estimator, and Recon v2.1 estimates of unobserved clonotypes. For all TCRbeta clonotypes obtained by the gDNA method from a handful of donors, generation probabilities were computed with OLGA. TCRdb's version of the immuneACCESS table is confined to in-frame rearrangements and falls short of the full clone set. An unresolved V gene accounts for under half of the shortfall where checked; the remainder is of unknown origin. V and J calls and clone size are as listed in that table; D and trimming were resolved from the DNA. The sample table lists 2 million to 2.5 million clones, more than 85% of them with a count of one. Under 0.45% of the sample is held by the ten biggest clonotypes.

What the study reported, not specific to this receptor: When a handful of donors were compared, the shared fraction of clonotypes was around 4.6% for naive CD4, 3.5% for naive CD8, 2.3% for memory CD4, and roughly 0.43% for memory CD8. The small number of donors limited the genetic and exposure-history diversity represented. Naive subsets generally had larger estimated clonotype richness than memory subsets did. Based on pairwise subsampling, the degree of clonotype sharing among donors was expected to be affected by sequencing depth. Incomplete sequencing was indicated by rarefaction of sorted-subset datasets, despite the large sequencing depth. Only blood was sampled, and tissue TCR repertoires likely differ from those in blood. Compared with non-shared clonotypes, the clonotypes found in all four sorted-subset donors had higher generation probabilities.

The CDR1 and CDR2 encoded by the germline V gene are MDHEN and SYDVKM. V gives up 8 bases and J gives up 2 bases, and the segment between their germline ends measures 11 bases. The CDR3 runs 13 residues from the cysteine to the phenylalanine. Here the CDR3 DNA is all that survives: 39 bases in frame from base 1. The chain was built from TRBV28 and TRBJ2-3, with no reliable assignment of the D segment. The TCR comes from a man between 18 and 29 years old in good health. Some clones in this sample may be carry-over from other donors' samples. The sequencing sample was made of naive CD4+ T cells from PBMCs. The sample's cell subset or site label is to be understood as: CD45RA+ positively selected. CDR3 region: CASRSPITDTQYF. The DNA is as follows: TGTGCCAGCCGGAGCCCGATCACAGATACGCAGTATTTT.